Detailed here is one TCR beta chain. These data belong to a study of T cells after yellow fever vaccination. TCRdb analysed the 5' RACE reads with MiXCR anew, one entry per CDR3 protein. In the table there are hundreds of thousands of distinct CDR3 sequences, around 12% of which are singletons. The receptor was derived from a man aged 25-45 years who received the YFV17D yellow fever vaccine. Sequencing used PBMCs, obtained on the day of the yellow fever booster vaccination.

The chain's CDR3 is CASSSPGTGGEPLHF. For the CDR3, the DNA is TGTGCCAGCAGCTCCCCCGGGACAGGGGGCGAGCCCCTCCACTTT. The chain employs TRBV3-1 and TRBJ1-6, with TRBD1 identical over 12 bases. Germline values: CDR1 LGHDT, CDR2 YNNKEL (reference sequence). This CDR3 region has 15 residues. J gave up 13 bases and V 5 bases, and 9 bases lay outside the gene matches. Complete variable domain (other parts from reference TRBV3-1 and TRBJ1-6): DTAVSQTPKYLVTQMGNDKSIKCEQNLGHDTMYWYKQDSKKFLKIMFSYNNKELIINETVPNRFSPKSPDKAHLNLHINSLELGDSAVYFCASSSPGTGGEPLHFGNGTRLTVT.